A selection of T cell receptor beta chains follows, all from one sample in a study of shared clonotypes between healthy human individuals. Only in-frame clones appear in the TCRdb table, and some are missing; sequencing was by immunoSEQ multiplex PCR. This sample carries approximately 110,000 clones, approximately 70% of them seen once, and the ten largest clones take 20% to 25%. Sequences were obtained from memory CD8+ T cells sorted from blood. The receptors stem from a woman in her twenties or thirties in good health. Each CDR3 is given with its conserved first and last residue. Each record gives: J gene, D gene, clone size, V gene, CDR3 protein, CDR3 DNA. D genes are given only for firm matches. Clone size, where shown, is once, few, many, or a class for clones that have expanded.

j_gene: TRBJ2-7
d_gene: TRBD1
abundance: .
v_gene: TRBV4-2
CDR3aa: CASSQEDRGSYEQYF
CDR3nt: TGTGCCAGCAGCCAAGAGGACAGGGGATCCTACGAGCAGTACTTC

j_gene: TRBJ2-2
d_gene: .
abundance: .
v_gene: TRBV5-6
CDR3aa: CASSLGGLNTGELFF
CDR3nt: TGTGCCAGCAGCTTAGGGGGGTTGAACACCGGGGAGCTGTTTTTT

j_gene: TRBJ2-3
d_gene: .
abundance: .
v_gene: TRBV10-1
CDR3aa: CASSGHVLDTQYF
CDR3nt: TGCGCCAGCAGTGGACACGTTCTAGATACGCAGTATTTT

j_gene: TRBJ1-4
d_gene: .
abundance: .
v_gene: TRBV27
CDR3aa: CASSPRTAVREKLFF
CDR3nt: TGTGCCAGCAGTCCCCGGACAGCCGTAAGGGAAAAACTGTTTTTT

j_gene: TRBJ2-7
d_gene: .
abundance: .
v_gene: TRBV9
CDR3aa: CASSPRVLTSMGYEQYF
CDR3nt: TGTGCCAGCAGCCCCCGCGTGTTAACAAGTATGGGCTACGAGCAGTACTTC

j_gene: TRBJ1-3
d_gene: .
abundance: .
v_gene: TRBV5-8
CDR3aa: CASSPSREQTFSGNTIYF
CDR3nt: TGTGCCAGCAGCCCTAGCCGTGAACAGACCTTCTCTGGAAACACCATATATTTT

j_gene: TRBJ2-5
d_gene: .
abundance: .
v_gene: TRBV25-1
CDR3aa: CASSEVRARDKQETQYF
CDR3nt: TGTGCCAGCAGTGAAGTGAGAGCCCGGGACAAACAAGAGACCCAGTACTTC

j_gene: TRBJ2-7
d_gene: .
abundance: .
v_gene: TRBV5-4
CDR3aa: CASSLETDSYEQYF
CDR3nt: TGTGCCAGCAGCTTGGAGACTGACTCCTACGAGCAGTACTTC

j_gene: TRBJ1-5
d_gene: .
abundance: .
v_gene: TRBV7-9
CDR3aa: CASSLGDQPQHF
CDR3nt: TGTGCCAGCAGCTTAGGGGATCAGCCCCAGCATTTT

j_gene: TRBJ2-1
d_gene: .
abundance: few
v_gene: TRBV27
CDR3aa: CASSFHNEQFF
CDR3nt: TGTGCCAGCAGTTTCCACAATGAGCAGTTCTTC

j_gene: TRBJ1-1
d_gene: .
abundance: .
v_gene: TRBV5-5
CDR3aa: CASSLSTHTEAFF
CDR3nt: TGTGCCAGCAGCTTATCGACTCACACTGAAGCTTTCTTT

j_gene: TRBJ2-7
d_gene: .
abundance: .
v_gene: TRBV28
CDR3aa: CASTLRGAYEQYF
CDR3nt: TGTGCCAGCACCTTACGGGGAGCCTACGAGCAGTACTTC

j_gene: TRBJ2-1
d_gene: .
abundance: .
v_gene: TRBV6-6
CDR3aa: CASSSPRDEQFF
CDR3nt: TGTGCCAGCAGTTCCCCCCGGGATGAGCAGTTCTTC

j_gene: TRBJ2-7
d_gene: .
abundance: .
v_gene: TRBV13
CDR3aa: CASSPPLGVEQYF
CDR3nt: TGTGCCAGCAGCCCCCCCCTTGGGGTCGAGCAGTACTTC

j_gene: TRBJ2-7
d_gene: .
abundance: few
v_gene: TRBV4-2
CDR3aa: CASSQAGPEGTASYEQYF
CDR3nt: TGTGCCAGCAGCCAAGCCGGACCCGAGGGAACAGCTTCCTACGAGCAGTACTTC

j_gene: TRBJ2-2
d_gene: .
abundance: .
v_gene: TRBV15
CDR3aa: CATSPEGEGNTGELFF
CDR3nt: TGTGCCACCAGCCCCGAGGGTGAAGGGAACACCGGGGAGCTGTTTTTT

j_gene: TRBJ1-1
d_gene: .
abundance: .
v_gene: TRBV6-1
CDR3aa: CASTTESFTEAFF
CDR3nt: TGTGCCAGCACCACCGAGTCGTTCACTGAAGCTTTCTTT

j_gene: TRBJ2-7
d_gene: TRBD2
abundance: .
v_gene: TRBV6-5
CDR3aa: CASSPGERGVYEQYF
CDR3nt: TGTGCCAGCAGCCCCGGGGAGCGGGGGGTCTACGAGCAGTACTTC

j_gene: TRBJ2-7
d_gene: TRBD1
abundance: .
v_gene: TRBV7-9
CDR3aa: CASSATRDRVHEQYF
CDR3nt: TGTGCCAGCAGCGCCACCCGGGACAGGGTGCACGAGCAGTACTTC

j_gene: TRBJ2-3
d_gene: TRBD2
abundance: few
v_gene: TRBV5-1
CDR3aa: CASSLADVSTDTQYF
CDR3nt: TGCGCCAGCAGCCTAGCGGACGTTAGCACAGATACGCAGTATTTT

j_gene: TRBJ1-4
d_gene: .
abundance: .
v_gene: TRBV19
CDR3aa: CASSLPLNEKLFF
CDR3nt: TGTGCCAGTAGTCTTCCCCTTAATGAAAAACTGTTTTTT

j_gene: TRBJ2-5
d_gene: .
abundance: .
v_gene: TRBV21-1
CDR3aa: CASRGFLGGPETQYF
CDR3nt: TGTGCCAGCAGGGGGTTTCTAGGGGGCCCAGAGACCCAGTACTTC

j_gene: TRBJ2-7
d_gene: .
abundance: .
v_gene: TRBV29-1
CDR3aa: CSVAKDSYEQYF
CDR3nt: TGCAGCGTTGCCAAAGACTCCTACGAGCAGTACTTC

j_gene: TRBJ2-3
d_gene: TRBD2
abundance: .
v_gene: TRBV7-9
CDR3aa: CASSFWTSGSTDTQYF
CDR3nt: TGTGCCAGCAGCTTTTGGACTAGCGGGAGTACAGATACGCAGTATTTT

j_gene: TRBJ2-7
d_gene: TRBD1
abundance: .
v_gene: TRBV5-6
CDR3aa: CASSSIGDRGYEQYF
CDR3nt: TGTGCCAGCAGCTCCATTGGGGACAGGGGCTACGAGCAGTACTTC

j_gene: TRBJ1-2
d_gene: .
abundance: few
v_gene: TRBV9
CDR3aa: CASSVEVFGAGYTF
CDR3nt: TGTGCCAGCAGCGTAGAAGTCTTCGGTGCTGGCTACACCTTC

j_gene: TRBJ1-3
d_gene: .
abundance: once
v_gene: TRBV7-9
CDR3aa: CASSLDFGKIYF
CDR3nt: TGTGCCAGCAGCTTAGATTTCGGAAAAATATATTTT

j_gene: TRBJ2-1
d_gene: TRBD2
abundance: few
v_gene: TRBV5-8
CDR3aa: CASSLVGLAGFSYNEQFF
CDR3nt: TGTGCCAGCAGCTTGGTTGGGCTAGCGGGCTTCTCCTACAATGAGCAGTTCTTC

j_gene: TRBJ2-3
d_gene: TRBD2
abundance: .
v_gene: TRBV25-1
CDR3aa: CASRLREGGPADTQYF
CDR3nt: TGTGCCAGCAGGTTACGGGAGGGGGGGCCGGCAGATACGCAGTATTTT